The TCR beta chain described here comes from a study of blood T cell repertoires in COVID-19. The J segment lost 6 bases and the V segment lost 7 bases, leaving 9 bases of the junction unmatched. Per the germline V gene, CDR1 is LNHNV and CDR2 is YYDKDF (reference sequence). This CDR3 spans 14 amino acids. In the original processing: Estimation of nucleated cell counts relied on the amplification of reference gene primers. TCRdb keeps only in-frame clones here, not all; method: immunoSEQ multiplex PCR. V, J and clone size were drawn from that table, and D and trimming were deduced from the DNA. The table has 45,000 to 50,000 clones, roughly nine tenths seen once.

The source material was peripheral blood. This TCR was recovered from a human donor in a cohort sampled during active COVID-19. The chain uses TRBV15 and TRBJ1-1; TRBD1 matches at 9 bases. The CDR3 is CATTKGTGTPEAFF. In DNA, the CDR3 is TGTGCCACCACCAAGGGGACAGGGACCCCTGAAGCTTTCTTT.